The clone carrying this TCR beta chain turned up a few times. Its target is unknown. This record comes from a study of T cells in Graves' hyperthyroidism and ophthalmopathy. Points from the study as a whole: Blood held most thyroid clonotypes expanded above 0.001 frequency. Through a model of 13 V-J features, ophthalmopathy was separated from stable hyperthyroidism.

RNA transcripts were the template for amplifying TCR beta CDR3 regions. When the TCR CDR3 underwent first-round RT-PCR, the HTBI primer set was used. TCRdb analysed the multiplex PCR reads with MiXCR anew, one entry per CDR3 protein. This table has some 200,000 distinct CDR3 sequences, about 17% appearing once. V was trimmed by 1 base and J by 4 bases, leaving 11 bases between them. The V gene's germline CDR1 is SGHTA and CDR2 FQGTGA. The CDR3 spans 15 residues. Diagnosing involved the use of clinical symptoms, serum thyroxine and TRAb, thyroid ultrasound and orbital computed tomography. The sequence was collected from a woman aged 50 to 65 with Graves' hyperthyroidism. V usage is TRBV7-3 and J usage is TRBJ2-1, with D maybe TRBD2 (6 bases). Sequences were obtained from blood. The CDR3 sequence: CASSLRPSAYNEQFF. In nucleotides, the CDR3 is TGTGCCAGCAGCTTAAGGCCTAGCGCATACAATGAGCAGTTCTTC.